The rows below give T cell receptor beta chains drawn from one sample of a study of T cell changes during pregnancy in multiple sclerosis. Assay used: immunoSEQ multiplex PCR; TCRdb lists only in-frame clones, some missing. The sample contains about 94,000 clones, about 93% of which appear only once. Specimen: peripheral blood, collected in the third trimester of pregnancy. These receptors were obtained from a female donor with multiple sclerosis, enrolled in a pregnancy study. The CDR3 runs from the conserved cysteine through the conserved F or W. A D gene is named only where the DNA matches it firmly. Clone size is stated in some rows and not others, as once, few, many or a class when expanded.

CDR3nt: TGTGCCAGCAATCCTCGACGTAGGGAGGCATTCTACGAGCAGTACTTC
CDR3aa: CASNPRRREAFYEQYF
abundance: .
v_gene: TRBV21-1
d_gene: .
j_gene: TRBJ2-7

CDR3nt: TGTGCCAGCAGCGGAAGAATCGGACAGTTGAACACTGAAGCTTTCTTT
CDR3aa: CASSGRIGQLNTEAFF
abundance: once
v_gene: TRBV6-6
d_gene: .
j_gene: TRBJ1-1

CDR3nt: TGTGCCAGCAGCTTAGCTAGCGGGAGTCGCAATGAGCAGTTCTTC
CDR3aa: CASSLASGSRNEQFF
abundance: .
v_gene: TRBV11-2
d_gene: TRBD2
j_gene: TRBJ2-1

CDR3nt: TGTGCCAGCAGGGTCAGAGGGGGCGGGATGAACACTGAAGCTTTCTTT
CDR3aa: CASRVRGGGMNTEAFF
abundance: .
v_gene: TRBV27
d_gene: TRBD1
j_gene: TRBJ1-1

CDR3nt: TGTGCCAGCAGTGAAACGACAGAGCCCCAGGATGGCTACACCTTC
CDR3aa: CASSETTEPQDGYTF
abundance: .
v_gene: TRBV25-1
d_gene: .
j_gene: TRBJ1-2

CDR3nt: TGTGCCAGCAGCCAAGGCTCAGGGGCTGGAAACACCATATATTTT
CDR3aa: CASSQGSGAGNTIYF
abundance: .
v_gene: TRBV4-2
d_gene: .
j_gene: TRBJ1-3

CDR3nt: TGTGCCAGCAGCTTGGAAGGACAGGGGTGGAATGAAAAACTGTTTTTT
CDR3aa: CASSLEGQGWNEKLFF
abundance: .
v_gene: TRBV5-4
d_gene: TRBD1
j_gene: TRBJ1-4

CDR3nt: TGTGCCAGCAGTTTAGGGCCGAACACTGAAGCTTTCTTT
CDR3aa: CASSLGPNTEAFF
abundance: .
v_gene: TRBV27
d_gene: .
j_gene: TRBJ1-1

CDR3nt: TGTGCCAGCAGTGAAGGAGCAGGCTACAATGAGCAGTTCTTC
CDR3aa: CASSEGAGYNEQFF
abundance: .
v_gene: TRBV6-1
d_gene: .
j_gene: TRBJ2-1

CDR3nt: TGTGCCAGCAGCCAAGAATACGGACTGTGGCGAGCTTTCTTT
CDR3aa: CASSQEYGLWRAFF
abundance: .
v_gene: TRBV14
d_gene: .
j_gene: TRBJ1-1

CDR3nt: TGCGCCAGCAGCTCCTCAACAGGGGGCTCTCAAGAGACCCAGTACTTC
CDR3aa: CASSSSTGGSQETQYF
abundance: .
v_gene: TRBV5-1
d_gene: TRBD1
j_gene: TRBJ2-5

CDR3nt: TGTGCACAGATTCCTAGCAATCAGCCCCAGCATTTT
CDR3aa: CAQIPSNQPQHF
abundance: .
v_gene: TRBV12-1
d_gene: .
j_gene: TRBJ1-5

CDR3nt: TGTGCCAGCAGGCCTACAGGGTCAGCTTTCTTT
CDR3aa: CASRPTGSAFF
abundance: .
v_gene: TRBV6-4
d_gene: .
j_gene: TRBJ1-1

CDR3nt: TGCGCCAGCAGCCAGGTCGTAGGGACTAGGAACGAGCAGTACTTC
CDR3aa: CASSQVVGTRNEQYF
abundance: few
v_gene: TRBV4-1
d_gene: TRBD2
j_gene: TRBJ2-7